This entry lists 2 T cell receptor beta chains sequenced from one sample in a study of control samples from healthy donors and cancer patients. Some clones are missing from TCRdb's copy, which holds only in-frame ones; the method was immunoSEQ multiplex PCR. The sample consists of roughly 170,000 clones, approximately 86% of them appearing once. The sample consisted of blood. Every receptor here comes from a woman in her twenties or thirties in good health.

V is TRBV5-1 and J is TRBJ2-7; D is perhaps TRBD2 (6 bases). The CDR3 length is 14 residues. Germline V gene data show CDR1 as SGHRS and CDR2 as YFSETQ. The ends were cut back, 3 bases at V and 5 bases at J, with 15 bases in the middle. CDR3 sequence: CASSSGSGEHEQYF. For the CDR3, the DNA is TGCGCCAGCAGCTCGGGTTCGGGGGAGCACGAGCAGTACTTC.

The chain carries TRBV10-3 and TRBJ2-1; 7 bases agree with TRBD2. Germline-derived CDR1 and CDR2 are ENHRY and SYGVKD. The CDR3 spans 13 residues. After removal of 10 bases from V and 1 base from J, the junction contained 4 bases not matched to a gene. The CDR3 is CATSGESYNEQFF. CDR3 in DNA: TGTGCCACTAGCGGAGAATCCTACAATGAGCAGTTCTTC.